One and the same sample provided the 13 T cell receptor beta chains below, sequenced in a study of brain T cells in children with intractable seizures (dated by TCRdb to the early 2020s). The library was built by means of the immunoSEQ multiplex PCR assay. Drawn from immuneACCESS, this table holds only the in-frame rearrangements with V and J called that TCRdb kept. Clones are partly lost; checked studies trace under half to an unresolved V gene and leave the rest unexplained. Present in this sample are about 320,000 clones, approximately 93% of which were seen just once. 5.5% to 6% of the sample rests with the top ten. The time point label of this sample denotes: blood from clinic visit 5 months post-surgery; TSC patient then seizure free. The source material was peripheral blood, sampled about 5 months after surgery. The origin of the receptors is a boy under three years old with tuberous sclerosis and intractable seizures.

This clone was detected once. The gene calls are TRBV5-4 and TRBJ2-3, with D unclear. The germline V and J ends were trimmed by 2 bases and 1 base, with 14 bases remaining between them. This CDR3 comprises 16 residues. Germline CDR1 is SGHNT and CDR2 is YYREEE (reference sequence). The CDR3 loop reads CASSFGYVGGTDTQYF. The DNA for the CDR3 is TGTGCCAGCAGCTTCGGCTACGTGGGTGGCACAGATACGCAGTATTTT.

This chain joins TRBV12-3 or TRBV12-4 and TRBJ1-5; D remains ambiguous. The V gene lost 3 bases and the J gene lost 9 bases, with 12 bases spanning the gap. The CDR3 is 13 residues long. CDR3 sequence (DNA): TGTGCCAGCAGTTTCTCGCAGTCGGCGCCCCAGCATTTT. It translates to CASSFSQSAPQHF.

A remark on this clone: This CDR3 is also generated by other DNA sequences in the sample. This sequence joins TRBV27 and TRBJ2-7; TRBD2 matches 7 bases. This CDR3 comprises 15 residues. After removal of 3 bases from V and 0 bases from J, the junction contained 5 bases not matched to a gene. Germline CDR1 reads MNHEY; CDR2 reads SMNVEV (reference sequence). The CDR3 DNA reads TGTGCCAGCAGTTTTGGGGGGGGAAGCTCCTACGAGCAGTACTTC. Translated, it gives CASSFGGGSSYEQYF.

The chain employs TRBV4-2 and TRBJ2-3, with 8 bases lining up with TRBD2. V was pared by 0 bases and J by 2 bases, with 13 bases of the junction left unmatched. This CDR3 is built from 19 residues. Per the germline V gene, CDR1 is LGHNA and CDR2 is YNFKEQ. The CDR3 region is CASSQDPRSGEPITDTQYF. CDR3 sequence (DNA): TGTGCCAGCAGCCAAGATCCCCGTAGCGGGGAGCCTATCACAGATACGCAGTATTTT.

The J gene is TRBJ2-2, the V gene TRBV27, with 7 bases fitting TRBD2. In germline, CDR1 is MNHEY, CDR2 SMNVEV (reference sequence). Losses at the gene ends were 4 bases for V and 3 bases for J; bases not matched to a gene: 8. The CDR3 spans 16 residues. The CDR3 spells CASSSLGGSDTGELFF. The CDR3 DNA follows: TGTGCCAGCAGTTCACTGGGCGGGAGTGACACCGGGGAGCTGTTTTTT.

This clone was counted only a few times. The chain joins TRBV7-9 to TRBJ1-4, with D perhaps matching TRBD1 (5 bases). The V end lost 1 base, the J end lost 12 bases, and 18 bases lay between the germline ends. Germline V CDR1 and CDR2: SEHNR, FQNEAQ (reference sequence). This CDR3 has 15 amino acids. The CDR3 coding sequence is TGTGCCAGCAGCTTAGATGTCGGGATTGGGGGTCAACTGTTTTTT. Protein: CASSLDVGIGGQLFF.

The chain has TRBV5-1 and TRBJ1-1; weak D call: TRBD1 (5 bases). The germline CDR1 and CDR2 sequences are SGHRS and YFSETQ. The CDR3 has 13 residues. V lost 4 bases to trimming and J lost 7 bases, with 14 bases between them. The CDR3 sequence is CASSQGRGVEAFF. CDR3 DNA sequence: TGCGCCAGCAGCCAGGGACGGGGCGTTGAAGCTTTCTTT.

The genes are TRBV3-1 (or the pseudogene TRBV3-2) and TRBJ2-6; D is undetermined. V gave up 0 bases and J gave up 1 base, with 4 bases separating them. The CDR3 totals 15 residues. Germline assignment: CDR1 LGHDT and CDR2 YNNKEL (reference sequence). The CDR3 DNA reads TGTGCCAGCAGCCAAGAGGGATCTGGGGCCAACGTCCTGACTTTC. Its protein product is CASSQEGSGANVLTF.

The V and J genes are TRBV27 and TRBJ1-1; D perhaps matches TRBD1 (6 bases). The CDR3 spans 17 residues. Trimming pared 6 bases from V and 0 bases from J, leaving 20 bases between. Germline-derived CDR1 and CDR2 are MNHEY and SMNVEV (reference sequence). The CDR3 DNA follows: TGTGCCAGCAGCCCCATACCTACAGGGCTTCTGAACACTGAAGCTTTCTTT. Its translation is CASSPIPTGLLNTEAFF.

The V call is TRBV19, the J call TRBJ1-1, with 9 nucleotides matching TRBD1. CDR3 length: 15 amino acids. CDR1 is LNHDA and CDR2 is SQIVND in the germline V gene (reference sequence). With V trimmed by 5 bases and J by 6 bases, 10 bases remained unmatched. This CDR3 is CASSAYRGRISEAFF. The CDR3 DNA sequence: TGTGCCAGTAGTGCCTACAGGGGGCGGATCTCTGAAGCTTTCTTT.

V usage is TRBV18 and J usage is TRBJ2-1, with 10 bases identical to TRBD2. CDR1 is KGHSH, CDR2 LQKENI, per germline. The V gene end was trimmed by 2 bases and the J gene end by 9 bases; junction bases not matched to a gene: 4. This CDR3 is 14 amino acids long. Here the CDR3 reads CASSPRTSGVEQFF. The DNA for the CDR3 is TGTGCCAGCTCACCAAGAACTAGCGGGGTTGAGCAGTTCTTC.

The rearrangement joins TRBV27 to TRBJ1-2, with TRBD1 identical over 8 bases. Germline CDR1 MNHEY, CDR2 SMNVEV (reference sequence). The J segment lost 4 bases and the V segment lost 2 bases, leaving 3 bases of the junction unmatched. This CDR3 comprises 14 residues. DNA for the CDR3: TGTGCCAGCAGTTTAGGGACAGGACTCTATGGCTACACCTTC. Translated, it gives CASSLGTGLYGYTF.

The chain has TRBV24-1 and TRBJ1-6; D gene ambiguous. In germline, CDR1 is KGHDR, CDR2 SFDVKD. CDR3 size: 9 residues. Trimming removed 8 bases from V and 13 bases from J, with 5 bases in between. CDR3 residues: CATKEPLHF. Here the CDR3 DNA reads TGTGCCACCAAGGAGCCCCTCCACTTT.